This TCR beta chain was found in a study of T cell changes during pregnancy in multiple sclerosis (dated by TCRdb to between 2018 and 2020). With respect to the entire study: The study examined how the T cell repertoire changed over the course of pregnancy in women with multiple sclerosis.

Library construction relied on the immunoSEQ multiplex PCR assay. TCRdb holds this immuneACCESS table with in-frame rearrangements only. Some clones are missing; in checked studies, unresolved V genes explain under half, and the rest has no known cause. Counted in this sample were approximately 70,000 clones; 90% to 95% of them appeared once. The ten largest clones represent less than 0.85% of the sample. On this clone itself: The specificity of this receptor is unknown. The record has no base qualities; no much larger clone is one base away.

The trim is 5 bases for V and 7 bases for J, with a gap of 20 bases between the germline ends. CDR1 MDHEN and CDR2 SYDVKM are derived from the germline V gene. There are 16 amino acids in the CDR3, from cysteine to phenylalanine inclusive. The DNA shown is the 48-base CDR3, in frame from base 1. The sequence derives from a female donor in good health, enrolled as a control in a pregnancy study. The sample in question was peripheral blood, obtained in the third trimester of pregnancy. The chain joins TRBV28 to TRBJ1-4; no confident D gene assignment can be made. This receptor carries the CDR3 CASSSPGGPEGEKLFF. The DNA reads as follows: TGTGCCAGCAGTAGCCCGGGTGGCCCGGAGGGTGAAAAACTGTTTTTT. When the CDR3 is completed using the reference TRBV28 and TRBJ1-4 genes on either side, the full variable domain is DVKVTQSSRYLVKRTGEKVFLECVQDMDHENMFWYRQDPGLGLRLIYFSYDVKMKEKGDIPEGYSVSREKKERFSLILESASTNQTSMYLCASSSPGGPEGEKLFFGSGTQLSVL.